This T cell receptor (beta chain) was captured in a study of blood T cell repertoires in COVID-19. The CDR3 is 14 amino acids. Germline V gene lookup returns CDR1 ENHRY and CDR2 SYGVKD. The V gene lost 1 base and the J gene lost 4 bases, with 10 bases spanning the gap. Sequencing used immunoSEQ multiplex PCR; TCRdb keeps in-frame clones, though not all of them. Found here are roughly 40,000 clones, 82% of them singletons; the top ten hold around 15%. Specimen: peripheral blood. The TCR comes from a human donor in a cohort sampled during active COVID-19. This chain uses TRBV10-3 with TRBJ1-1, with D perhaps matching TRBD1 (6 bases). The CDR3 here is CAISEYRESTEAFF. In DNA, the CDR3 is TGTGCCATCAGTGAGTACAGGGAAAGCACTGAAGCTTTCTTT.